The 27 T cell receptor beta chains presented below share a single source sample, sequenced in a study of beta chain features in type 1 diabetes. Every bit of the isolated RNA underwent reverse transcription, so sequencing read expressed TCRB transcripts. Sequencing was performed with immunoSEQ multiplex PCR; in TCRdb, only in-frame clones are kept and a portion is missing. The sample lists approximately 300,000 clones, around 10% occurring once. The sequencing sample was made of naive CD4+ T cells from blood. Receptor source: a young woman in good health.

This clone has just a few counts. V is TRBV7-2 and J is TRBJ1-1; no definite D call. V lost 5 bases, J lost 9 bases, and 13 bases lay in between. Germline-derived CDR1 and CDR2 are SGHTA and FQGNSA. The CDR3 is 12 amino acids. The CDR3 DNA reads as TGTGCCAGCAGCGCAACCGGGAACAAAGCTTTCTTT. This sequence encodes CASSATGNKAFF.

The chain employs TRBV7-3 and TRBJ2-1; D call uncertain. Trimming took off 1 base at V and 2 bases at J, with 9 bases between the two ends. From germline, CDR1 is SGHTA and CDR2 FQGTGA. The CDR3 extends over 15 amino acids. The DNA for the CDR3 is TGTGCCAGCAGCTTAAGCCCCCAGGCCTACAATGAGCAGTTCTTC. Its protein is CASSLSPQAYNEQFF.

The V call is TRBV5-1, the J call TRBJ2-7; TRBD2 agrees at 7 bases. With V trimmed by 1 base and J by 0 bases, 10 bases remained unmatched. The CDR3 runs to 17 residues. Germline lookup yields CDR1 SGHRS and CDR2 YFSETQ. CDR3 loop: CASSLIPLAVDSYEQYF. The CDR3 region has the DNA TGCGCCAGCAGCTTGATTCCGCTAGCGGTAGACTCCTACGAGCAGTACTTC.

The chain combines TRBV7-6 with TRBJ2-7, with TRBD1 matching 11 bases. The CDR3 is 15 residues long. Germline V gene lookup returns CDR1 SGHVS and CDR2 FNYEAQ. V gave up 4 bases and J gave up 3 bases; unmatched junction bases: 5. The CDR3 DNA sequence: TGTGCCAGCAGCTCCGGGACAGGGGGGATCTACGAGCAGTACTTC. Translation: CASSSGTGGIYEQYF.

This clone was counted only a few times. The chain couples TRBV18 to TRBJ2-7; TRBD2 matches 8 bases. The CDR3 consists of 15 residues. V was pared by 1 base and J by 2 bases, with 4 bases of the junction left unmatched. Germline CDR1 is KGHSH and CDR2 is LQKENI. The CDR3: CASSPRTSGTYEQYF. CDR3 nucleotide sequence: TGTGCCAGCTCACCACGCACTAGCGGCACCTACGAGCAGTACTTC.

This rearrangement joins TRBV18 to TRBJ2-1; tentatively, D is TRBD2 (5 bases). The CDR3 sequence is 13 residues long. The V end was cut by 3 bases, the J end by 7 bases, with 10 bases between. Germline CDR1 and CDR2: KGHSH and LQKENI. The CDR3 here is CASSPSGVNEQFF. The DNA of the CDR3 is TGTGCCAGCTCACCCTCCGGGGTGAATGAGCAGTTCTTC.

J is TRBJ1-1 and V is TRBV28, with a tentative D call TRBD1 (5 bases). Trimming took 7 bases from V and 5 from J, leaving 17 bases between them. Germline CDR1 and CDR2: MDHEN and SYDVKM. The CDR3 sequence is 14 residues long. The CDR3: CASTSGQRGTEAFF. The CDR3 DNA sequence: TGTGCCAGCACGTCAGGGCAGCGGGGGACTGAAGCTTTCTTT.

This chain uses TRBV4-2 with TRBJ1-2, with a possible D match to TRBD1 (6 bases). CDR3 length: 15 residues. V dropped 7 bases and J dropped 4 bases, with 19 bases sitting between them. Germline values: CDR1 LGHNA, CDR2 YNFKEQ. CDR3 in amino acids: CASTPTDRFGYGYTF. CDR3 nucleotides: TGTGCCAGCACGCCAACCGACAGGTTTGGCTATGGCTACACCTTC.

This chain joins TRBV5-1 and TRBJ2-7; D unclear. Germline V lookup: CDR1 SGHRS, CDR2 YFSETQ. Trimming removed 4 bases from V and 6 bases from J, with 14 bases in between. The CDR3 totals 13 residues. CDR3 amino acids: CASSAPGISEQYF. The CDR3 DNA follows: TGCGCCAGCAGCGCCCCAGGTATCTCCGAGCAGTACTTC.

This clone was seen only a few times. This rearrangement joins TRBV27 to TRBJ2-7; 8 bases are shared with TRBD1. The CDR3 covers 13 residues. Germline assignment: CDR1 MNHEY and CDR2 SMNVEV (reference sequence). The trim removed 10 bases at V and 2 bases at J, leaving 7 bases unmatched. CDR3 protein: CATAPGQAYEQYF. Written as DNA, the CDR3 is TGTGCCACTGCGCCGGGACAGGCCTACGAGCAGTACTTC.

This chain uses TRBV7-9 with TRBJ2-2, with a weak D call TRBD2 (5 bases). V lost 5 bases and J 3 bases, leaving 16 bases between the germline ends. The CDR3 totals 16 residues. CDR1 and CDR2 from the germline V gene are SEHNR and FQNEAQ (reference sequence). CDR3 nucleotide sequence: TGTGCCAGCAGCCACCGTTCGGGATCCTACACCGGGGAGCTGTTTTTT. It codes for CASSHRSGSYTGELFF.

This clone came up a few times. The chain joins TRBV18 to TRBJ2-1; 11 bases match TRBD2. Germline V gene lookup returns CDR1 KGHSH and CDR2 LQKENI. This CDR3 spans 15 amino acids. V was pared by 6 bases and J by 6 bases, with 7 bases of the junction left unmatched. CDR3 nucleotides: TGTGCCAGCTCCTTGGGACTAGCGGAAATCAATGAGCAGTTCTTC. Residues: CASSLGLAEINEQFF.

CDR3 in amino acids: CASSPRGGNQPQHF. CDR3 DNA: TGCGCCAGCAGCCCGCGGGGGGGCAATCAGCCCCAGCATTTT. The rearrangement joins TRBV5-1 to TRBJ1-5, with D possibly TRBD1 on 5 matching bases. The CDR3 covers 14 residues. Germline V gives CDR1 SGHRS, CDR2 YFSETQ. Trimming took 4 bases from V and 2 from J, leaving 10 bases between them.

The V gene is TRBV4-2, the J gene TRBJ2-7, with 14 bases that match TRBD2. CDR3 length: 16 residues. Germline V gene data show CDR1 as LGHNA and CDR2 as YNFKEQ. Trimming took 1 base from V and 6 from J; bases not matched to a gene: 5. The CDR3 sequence: CASSQASGLAGGEQYF. The CDR3 DNA sequence: TGTGCCAGCAGCCAAGCTTCCGGACTAGCGGGAGGCGAGCAGTACTTC.

This clone was detected only a few times. The chain is built from TRBV4-1 and TRBJ2-7; tentative D call: TRBD2 (6 bases). The V gene lost 4 bases and the J gene lost 0 bases, with 13 bases spanning the gap. The CDR3 covers 15 residues. Germline values: CDR1 MGHRA, CDR2 YSYEKL. The CDR3 loop is CASSRRDGSSYEQYF. The DNA of the CDR3 is TGCGCCAGCAGCCGGCGGGACGGCAGCTCCTACGAGCAGTACTTC.

In this sample, this clone turned up a few times. The CDR3 DNA is TGTGCCACGGGGGACAGTCAATACGAGCAGTACTTC. Its protein product is CATGDSQYEQYF. The rearrangement links TRBV10-3 to TRBJ2-7, with a tentative D call TRBD1 (7 bases). Trimming removed 10 bases from V and 4 bases from J, with 14 bases in between. This CDR3 is built from 12 residues. Germline-derived CDR1 and CDR2 are ENHRY and SYGVKD.

This rearrangement joins TRBV18 to TRBJ2-7, with 7 bases that match TRBD2. The V gene end was trimmed by 5 bases and the J gene end by 6 bases; junction bases not matched to a gene: 16. The length of the CDR3 is 16 residues. Germline CDR1 reads KGHSH; CDR2 reads LQKENI. The CDR3 loop reads CASSTNGLDSAGEQYF. As DNA, the CDR3 is TGTGCCAGCTCAACCAATGGACTAGACTCGGCGGGCGAGCAGTACTTC.

A few counts support this clone. This rearrangement joins TRBV5-6 to TRBJ1-1; D uncertain. V was pared by 1 base and J by 0 bases, with 7 bases between. Germline-derived CDR1 and CDR2 are SGHDT and YYEEEE. This CDR3 spans 14 amino acids. CDR3 nucleotides: TGTGCCAGCAGCTTGACAGACATGAACACTGAAGCTTTCTTT. The encoded protein is CASSLTDMNTEAFF.

In DNA, the CDR3 is TGTGCCAGTAGTAGGGAGTTGAGCTCCTACAATGAGCAGTTCTTC. Protein: CASSRELSSYNEQFF. V is TRBV19 and J is TRBJ2-1; D is possibly TRBD2 (5 bases). The germline V gene has CDR1 LNHDA and CDR2 SQIVND (reference sequence). V was cut by 4 bases and J by 0 bases, with 10 bases left in between. CDR3 length equals 15 residues.

This clone has more than one count but fewer than ten. The chain recombines TRBV7-3 with TRBJ2-3; TRBD1 might be the D (5 bases). This CDR3 has 13 amino acids. CDR1 and CDR2 (germline): SGHTA, FQGTGA. The V gene lost 2 bases and the J gene lost 6 bases, with 9 bases spanning the gap. The CDR3 coding sequence is TGTGCCAGCAGCTTACAAGGGGCCGATACGCAGTATTTT. Translating gives CASSLQGADTQYF.

The chain recombines TRBV25-1 with TRBJ2-5; D is perhaps TRBD2 (5 bases). The germline V gene has CDR1 MGHDK and CDR2 SYGVNS. The CDR3 extends over 15 amino acids. Deletions cut 1 base from V and 3 bases from J, with 12 bases between. This CDR3 is CASSELGAGEETQYF. The CDR3 nucleotides read TGTGCCAGCAGTGAATTAGGCGCGGGTGAAGAGACCCAGTACTTC.

This clone was observed a few times. The genes are TRBV18 and TRBJ1-2, with D unresolved. This CDR3 is 15 amino acids long. CDR1 is KGHSH, CDR2 LQKENI, per germline. Trimming removed 3 bases from V and 2 bases from J, with 13 bases in between. The CDR3 sequence: CASSPRETNNYGYTF. The CDR3 DNA is TGTGCCAGCTCACCGAGAGAAACTAACAACTATGGCTACACCTTC.

In this sample, this clone turned up once. The chain is built from TRBV10-3 and TRBJ2-3, with TRBD2 identical over 11 bases. Germline assignment: CDR1 ENHRY and CDR2 SYGVKD. J gave up 5 bases and V 0 bases, and 4 bases lay outside the gene matches. This CDR3 contains 16 residues. This chain's CDR3 is CAISESTSGKGDTQYF. The CDR3, as DNA: TGTGCCATCAGTGAGTCGACTAGCGGGAAGGGAGATACGCAGTATTTT.

This clone was counted between two and nine times. The rearrangement links TRBV7-2 to TRBJ1-1; D may be TRBD1 (5 bases). The CDR3 is 15 amino acids. The ends were cut back, 3 bases at V and 1 base at J, with 12 bases in the middle. Germline assignment: CDR1 SGHTA and CDR2 FQGNSA. CDR3 DNA sequence: TGTGCCAGCAGCTTCGTGGGGAGGGGGAACACTGAAGCTTTCTTT. This gives the protein CASSFVGRGNTEAFF.

The chain recombines TRBV7-9 with TRBJ1-2, with D unclear. V was trimmed by 1 base and J by 7 bases, leaving 7 bases between them. The CDR3 spans 12 residues. Germline V gene sequence: CDR1 SEHNR, CDR2 FQNEAQ (reference sequence). CDR3 amino acids: CASSLVSLGYTF. The CDR3 DNA reads TGTGCCAGCAGCTTAGTTAGCCTTGGCTACACCTTC.

This clone was counted a few times. The rearrangement uses TRBV15 and TRBJ1-1; the D gene is possibly TRBD1 (6 bases). The CDR3 totals 15 residues. Germline CDR1 LNHNV, CDR2 YYDKDF (reference sequence). Trimming took off 0 bases at V and 3 bases at J, with 11 bases between the two ends. DNA of the CDR3: TGTGCCACCAGCAGAGACAGGGGATGGGACACTGAAGCTTTCTTT. This encodes CATSRDRGWDTEAFF.

This clone was seen only a few times. The chain carries TRBV29-1 and TRBJ2-1; 7 nucleotides align to TRBD1. This CDR3 spans 15 amino acids. V dropped 7 bases and J dropped 4; count of bases not matched to a gene: 13. Germline V CDR1 and CDR2: SQVTM, ANQGSEA. The DNA for the CDR3 is TGCAGCGACACGGGGTCGGGACAGCCTTACAATGAGCAGTTCTTC. The encoded protein is CSDTGSGQPYNEQFF.